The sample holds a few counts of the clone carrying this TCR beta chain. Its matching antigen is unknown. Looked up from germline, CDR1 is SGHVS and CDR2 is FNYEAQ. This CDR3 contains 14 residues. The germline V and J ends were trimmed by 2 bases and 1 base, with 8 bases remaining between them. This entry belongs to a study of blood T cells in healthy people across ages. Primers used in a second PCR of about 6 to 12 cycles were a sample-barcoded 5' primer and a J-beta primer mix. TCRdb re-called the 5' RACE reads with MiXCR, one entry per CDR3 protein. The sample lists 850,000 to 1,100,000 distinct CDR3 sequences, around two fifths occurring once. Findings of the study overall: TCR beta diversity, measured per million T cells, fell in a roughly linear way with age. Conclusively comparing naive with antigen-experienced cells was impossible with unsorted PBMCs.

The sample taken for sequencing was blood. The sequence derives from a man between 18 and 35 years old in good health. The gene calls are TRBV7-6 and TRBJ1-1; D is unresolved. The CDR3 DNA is TGTGCCAGCAGCTTAAGCAGTCAGAACACTGAAGCTTTCTTT. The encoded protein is CASSLSSQNTEAFF.